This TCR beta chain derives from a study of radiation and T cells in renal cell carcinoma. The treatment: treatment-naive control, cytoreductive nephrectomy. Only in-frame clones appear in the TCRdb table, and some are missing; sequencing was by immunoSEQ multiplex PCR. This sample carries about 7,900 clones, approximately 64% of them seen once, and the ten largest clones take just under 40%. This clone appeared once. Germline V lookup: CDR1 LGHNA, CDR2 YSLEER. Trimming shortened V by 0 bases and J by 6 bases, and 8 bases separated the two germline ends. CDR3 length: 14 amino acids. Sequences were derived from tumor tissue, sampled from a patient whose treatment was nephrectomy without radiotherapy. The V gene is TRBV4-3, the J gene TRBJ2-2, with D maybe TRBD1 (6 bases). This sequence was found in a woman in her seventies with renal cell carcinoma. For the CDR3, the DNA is TGCGCCAGCAGCCAAGATTACAGGGCCGGGGAGCTGTTTTTT. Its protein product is CASSQDYRAGELFF.